This record covers a single T cell receptor (beta chain). A read error may be the cause here, since a much bigger clone is one base away. These data belong to a study of tumor-infiltrating lymphocytes in primary liver carcinoma. From 450 to 600 ng total RNA, TCR beta cDNA was generated with a primer in the constant region. Amplification in three nested multiplex PCR rounds with slightly modified ARM-PCR gave rise to TCR beta libraries. It was with TRBV1-TRBV30 forward primers and a C-beta reverse primer that the first two PCR rounds were run, at about 10 cycles each. TCRdb re-derived calls from the multiplex PCR reads in MiXCR, one entry per CDR3 protein. This table holds about 99,000 distinct CDR3 sequences, 69% found once. Germline-derived CDR1 and CDR2 are SGHVS and FQNEAQ. The CDR3 contains 15 residues. V was pared by 5 bases and J by 8 bases, with 18 bases between. The tissue used was unsorted bulk material of about 19-30 mg. RNA and DNA were co-extracted from it with the AllPrep DNA/RNA mini kit.

This receptor was identified in a woman aged 55-75 years with primary liver carcinoma and hepatitis B virus infection. The chain recombines TRBV7-8 with TRBJ1-4, with D possibly matching TRBD1 (5 bases). Sequencing was performed on liver tumor tissue from sampling region 5. Subset: tumor region T5, tumor centre. The CDR3 here is CASSPSIVGREKLFF. The CDR3 DNA sequence: TGTGCCAGCAGCCCCTCGATAGTGGGGCGCGAAAAACTGTTTTTT.